Following are 6 T cell receptor beta chains from one sample sequenced in a study of blood T cell repertoires in COVID-19. The repertoire was sequenced with immunoSEQ multiplex PCR; TCRdb's copy has only in-frame clones and lacks some. This sample has around 210,000 clones, with 70% to 90% found just once. The sequenced sample was peripheral blood. These receptors were obtained from a man in his sixties with COVID-19, enrolled during active disease.

This clone was detected a few times. V and J are TRBV3-1 (or the pseudogene TRBV3-2) and TRBJ1-1; 7 bases align to TRBD1. This CDR3 contains 14 residues. CDR1 is LGHDT, CDR2 YNNKEL, per germline (reference sequence). Trimming took 4 bases from V and 5 from J; bases not matched to a gene: 7. The CDR3 protein is CASSPRDRVTEAFF. The CDR3 DNA follows: TGTGCCAGCAGCCCCCGTGACAGGGTGACTGAAGCTTTCTTT.

The V call is TRBV6-5, the J call TRBJ1-2, with no clear D. CDR3 length: 14 amino acids. The germline CDR1 and CDR2 sequences are MNHEY and SVGAGI. V lost 9 bases and J 0 bases, leaving 14 bases between the germline ends. In DNA, the CDR3 is TGTGCCAGGCTACCAGTACTAGCTAACTATGGCTACACCTTC. Its translation is CARLPVLANYGYTF.

The rearrangement links TRBV19 to TRBJ1-4; D is undetermined. V was cut by 5 bases and J by 2 bases, with 6 bases left in between. CDR1 and CDR2 (germline): LNHDA, SQIVND (reference sequence). This CDR3 is 13 amino acids long. The CDR3 DNA reads as TGTGCCAGTAGTCGGGAGACTAATGAAAAACTGTTTTTT. The encoded protein is CASSRETNEKLFF.

For this clone: This CDR3 is also generated by other DNA sequences in the sample. The V call is TRBV9, the J call TRBJ2-7; TRBD1 is a possible D gene (6 bases). CDR1 and CDR2 (germline): SGDLS, YYNGEE. V shed 0 bases and J shed 1 base, with 8 bases lying between them. The CDR3 totals 14 residues. CDR3 in amino acids: CASSVGGQSYEQYF. As DNA, the CDR3 is TGTGCCAGCAGCGTAGGGGGGCAGTCCTACGAGCAGTACTTC.

This clone was picked up one time. In nucleotides, the CDR3 is TGTGCCAGTAGTATCCAGGCAACGAACACCATATATTTT. As protein: CASSIQATNTIYF. The J gene is TRBJ1-3, the V gene TRBV19; D is uncertain. The germline CDR1 and CDR2 sequences are LNHDA and SQIVND (reference sequence). Trimming cost V 3 bases and J 7 bases, with 10 bases left between them. The CDR3 is made up of 13 amino acids.

J is TRBJ2-6 and V is TRBV6-2 or TRBV6-3; D remains ambiguous. Germline values: CDR1 MNHEY, CDR2 SVGEGT. Trimming took off 4 bases at V and 4 bases at J, with 11 bases between the two ends. The CDR3 has 15 amino acids. CDR3 coding DNA: TGTGCCAGCAGTTTCTCGGCGGCAGGGGCCAACGTCCTGACTTTC. It is translated as CASSFSAAGANVLTF.